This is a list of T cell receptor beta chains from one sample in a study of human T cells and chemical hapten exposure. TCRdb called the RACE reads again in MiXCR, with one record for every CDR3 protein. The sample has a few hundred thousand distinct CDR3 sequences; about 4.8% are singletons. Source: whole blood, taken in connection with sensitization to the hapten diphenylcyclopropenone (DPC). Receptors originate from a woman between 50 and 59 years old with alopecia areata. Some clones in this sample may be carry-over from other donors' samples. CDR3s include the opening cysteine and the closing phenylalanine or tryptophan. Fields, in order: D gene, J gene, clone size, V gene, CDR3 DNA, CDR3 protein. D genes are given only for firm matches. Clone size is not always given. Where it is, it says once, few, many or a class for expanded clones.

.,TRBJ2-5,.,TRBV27,TGTGCCAGCAGTATTGGCGGGGTTCAAGAGACCCAGTACTTC,CASSIGGVQETQYF
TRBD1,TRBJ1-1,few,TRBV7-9,TGTGCCAGCAGCCCGCAACAGGGGACCACTGAAGCTTTCTTT,CASSPQQGTTEAFF
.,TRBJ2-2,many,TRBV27,TGTGCCAGCGGACACACCGGGACCGTAGCCACCGGGGAGCTGTTTTTT,CASGHTGTVATGELFF
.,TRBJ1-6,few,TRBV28,TGTGCCAGCAGTTTATTGGGCCCCGGGCCAGTCCCACCCCTCCACTTT,CASSLLGPGPVPPLHF
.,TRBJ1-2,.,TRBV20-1,TGCAGTGCTAGTCCCCACGGGGGCCCTTTC,CSASPHGGPF
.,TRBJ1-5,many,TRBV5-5,TGTGCCAGCAGCTTGGAGGGTAGGCGCAATCAGCCCCAGCATTTT,CASSLEGRRNQPQHF
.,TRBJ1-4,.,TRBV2,TGTGCCAGCAGTGAACGGAGGCAGGGTGATGAAAAACTGTTTTTT,CASSERRQGDEKLFF
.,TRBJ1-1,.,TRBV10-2,TGCGCCAGCAGTGAGTCGAATCCGGGGGCCTGGAGCACTGAAGCTTTCTTT,CASSESNPGAWSTEAFF
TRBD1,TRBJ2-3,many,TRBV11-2,TGTGCCAGCAGGACTATGACAGGGGGCACAGATACGCAGTATTTT,CASRTMTGGTDTQYF
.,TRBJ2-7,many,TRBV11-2,TGTGCCAGCAGCTCCTACACCCACTACGAGCAGTACTTC,CASSSYTHYEQYF
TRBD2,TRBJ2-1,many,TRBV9,TGTGCCAGCAGCCCTAGCGGGTATCGCTCCTACAATGAGCAGTTCTTC,CASSPSGYRSYNEQFF
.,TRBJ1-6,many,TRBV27,TGTGCCAGCAGTTGGCGGCAGAATTCACCCCTCCACTTT,CASSWRQNSPLHF
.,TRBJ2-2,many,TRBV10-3,TGTGCCATCAGACCACCTGGACAGAACACCGGGGAGCTGTTTTTT,CAIRPPGQNTGELFF
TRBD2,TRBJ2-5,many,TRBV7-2,TGTGCCAGCAGCGTCACTAGCGGGAGGTCAGAGACCCAGTACTTC,CASSVTSGRSETQYF
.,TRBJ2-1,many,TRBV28,TGTGCCAGCAGTTTCGGCTCGTCGTCCTCATACAATGAGCAGTTCTTC,CASSFGSSSSYNEQFF
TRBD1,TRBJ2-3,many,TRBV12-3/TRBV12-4,TGTGCCAGCAGTTACCCACAGGGGGCGCTCGATACGCAGTATTTT,CASSYPQGALDTQYF
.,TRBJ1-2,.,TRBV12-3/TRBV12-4,TGTGCCAGCACCTGGGACCGGGGAGGCTACACCTTC,CASTWDRGGYTF
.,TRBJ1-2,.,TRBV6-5,TGTGCCAGCAGTTACGGGTCTACCTATGGCTACACCTTC,CASSYGSTYGYTF
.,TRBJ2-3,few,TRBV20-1,TGCAGTGCTAGAGATTTTGCGGGTGGCACAGATACGCAGTATTTT,CSARDFAGGTDTQYF
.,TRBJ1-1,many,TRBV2,TGTGCCAGCTTGGGGCGGGGATCTGAAGCTTTCTTT,CASLGRGSEAFF
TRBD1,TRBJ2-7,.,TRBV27,TGTGCCAGCAGGGGGGCCGGGACAGGGCCGAACGAGCAGTACTTC,CASRGAGTGPNEQYF
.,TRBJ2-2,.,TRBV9,TGTGCCAGCAGCGTCGTCAGCGGGGAGCTGTTTTTT,CASSVVSGELFF
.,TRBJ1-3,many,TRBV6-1,TGTGCCAGCAGTGAAGCGGGTCCACGTGGAAACACCATATATTTT,CASSEAGPRGNTIYF
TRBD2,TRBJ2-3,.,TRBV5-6,TGTGCCAGCAGTTCCGATCGGGGGGCAGATACGCAGTATTTT,CASSSDRGADTQYF
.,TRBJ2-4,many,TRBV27,TGTGCCAGCAGTGAGCTCGACCAAGCCAAAAACATTCAGTACTTC,CASSELDQAKNIQYF
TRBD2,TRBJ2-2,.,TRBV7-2,TGTGCCAGCAGAAGAAAAGGACTAGCGGAACACACCGGGGAGCTGTTTTTT,CASRRKGLAEHTGELFF
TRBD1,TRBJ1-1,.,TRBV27,TGTGCCAGCAGTTTTCAACAGGGGTGGACTGAAGCTTTCTTT,CASSFQQGWTEAFF
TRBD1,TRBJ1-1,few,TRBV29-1,TGCAGCGTTGATGGACAGGGTGCTGAAGCTTTCTTT,CSVDGQGAEAFF
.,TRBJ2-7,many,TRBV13,TGTGCCAGCAGCCCCGATCAGGGAAGGAGCGAGCAGTACTTC,CASSPDQGRSEQYF
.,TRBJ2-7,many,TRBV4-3,TGCGCCAGCAGCCAAGGGGCCGACTCTGCCTACGAGCAGTACTTC,CASSQGADSAYEQYF
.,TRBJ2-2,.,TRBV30,TGTGCCTCCCACACTAACACCGGGGAGCTGTTTTTT,CASHTNTGELFF
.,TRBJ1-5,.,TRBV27,TGTGCCAGCTCCTGGGATCTCAATCAGCCCCAGCATTTT,CASSWDLNQPQHF
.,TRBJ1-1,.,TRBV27,TGTGCCAGCAGTTTATCGGGTAGCCCTGAAGCTTTCTTT,CASSLSGSPEAFF
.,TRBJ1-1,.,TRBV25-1,TGTGCCAGCACCAAAGGCGGGGGTAGGGGCACTGAAGCTTTCTTT,CASTKGGGRGTEAFF
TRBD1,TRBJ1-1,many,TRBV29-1,TGCAGCTCCTCGACAGGGGCGAACACTGAAGCTTTCTTT,CSSSTGANTEAFF
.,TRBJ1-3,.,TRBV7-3,TGTGCCAGCAGCTTTAAACAGGAGCCCCCTCGAGGGAAAGACTTTCCGTACGGAAACACCATATATTTT,CASSFKQEPPRGKDFPYGNTIYF
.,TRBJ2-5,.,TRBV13,TGTGCCAGCAGCGGTGGGGGGACGGAGACCCAGTACTTC,CASSGGGTETQYF
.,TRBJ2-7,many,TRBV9,TGTGCCAGCAGCCGCCAACCAGCGGACTACGAGCAGTACTTC,CASSRQPADYEQYF
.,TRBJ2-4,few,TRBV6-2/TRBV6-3,TGTGCCAGCAGTTTTGGCGACATTCAGTACTTC,CASSFGDIQYF
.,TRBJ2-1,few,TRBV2,TGTGCCAGCAGTGGTGGACGGGAGCAGTTCTTC,CASSGGREQFF
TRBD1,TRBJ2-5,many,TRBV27,TGTGCCAGCAGCTTACAGGGGGCTGAAGAGACCCAGTACTTC,CASSLQGAEETQYF
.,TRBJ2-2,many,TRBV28,TGTGCCAGCAGTTTACTCCAGACCGGGGAGCTGTTTTTT,CASSLLQTGELFF
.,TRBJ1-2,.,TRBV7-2,TGTGCCAGCAGAACAGGGCCTTCTAACTATGGCTACACCTTC,CASRTGPSNYGYTF
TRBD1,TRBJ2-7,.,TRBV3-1,TGTGCCAGCAGCCCCGGACAGGGGAGATACGAGCAGTACTTC,CASSPGQGRYEQYF